This T cell receptor beta chain was captured by sequencing in a study of blood T cell repertoires in COVID-19. At the level of the study: PBMCs, B-cell-depleted T cells, or T cells provided the cDNA or gDNA that made up the material.

Libraries were prepared by immunoSEQ multiplex PCR; TCRdb keeps only in-frame clonotypes and omits some of them. The data show 200,000 to 250,000 clones, 75% to 90% seen once. The CDR3 consists of 12 residues. Trimming took 0 bases from V and 3 from J, leaving 3 bases between them. Germline loops: CDR1 SGDLS, CDR2 YYNGEE. This TCR derives from a human donor in a cohort sampled during active COVID-19. The V call is TRBV9, the J call TRBJ1-2; no reliable D call. Sequences were obtained from peripheral blood. For the CDR3, the DNA is TGTGCCAGCAGCGTAGGCGACTATGGCTACACCTTC. Residues: CASSVGDYGYTF. Using reference TRBV9 and TRBJ1-2 for the parts outside the CDR3, the full variable domain is DSGVTQTPKHLITATGQRVTLRCSPRSGDLSVYWYQQSLDQGLQFLIQYYNGEERAKGNILERFSAQQFPDLHSELNLSSLELGDSALYFCASSVGDYGYTFGSGTRLTVV.